This passage covers 7 T cell receptor beta chains from one sample sequenced in a study of OX40 agonist ivuxolimab in advanced cancers. Profiled with immunoSEQ multiplex PCR; TCRdb holds only in-frame clones, not every one. The sample has some 100,000 clones; 94% are singletons. The specimen was CD4+ or CD8+ T cells sorted from blood, collected in a trial of the OX40 agonist ivuxolimab. Receptor source: an adult with an advanced solid tumor such as melanoma, head and neck, liver or kidney cancer.

The chain combines TRBV7-8 with TRBJ1-1; D ambiguous. The CDR3 consists of 11 residues. Trimming cost V 6 bases and J 6 bases, with 8 bases left between them. CDR1 and CDR2 (germline): SGHVS, FQNEAQ. The CDR3 protein is CASRLRAEAFF. In DNA, the CDR3 is TGTGCCAGCAGGTTGAGGGCTGAAGCTTTCTTT.

The V and J genes are TRBV7-9 and TRBJ2-3; perhaps TRBD2 as D (5 bases). Trimming cost V 5 bases and J 2 bases, with 14 bases left between them. This CDR3 contains 15 residues. CDR1 is SEHNR and CDR2 is FQNEAQ in the germline V gene (reference sequence). CDR3 DNA: TGTGCCAGCAGCCCCTTGAGCGGACCCACAGATACGCAGTATTTT. Protein sequence: CASSPLSGPTDTQYF.

The V and J genes are TRBV11-2 and TRBJ1-2, with D perhaps TRBD1 (6 bases). The germline V gene encodes CDR1 SGHAT and CDR2 FQNNGV. The V end was cut by 6 bases, the J end by 0 bases, with 14 bases between. The CDR3 is made up of 15 amino acids. The CDR3 DNA follows: TGTGCCAGCAGTTCAAGGACAGTTACTAACTATGGCTACACCTTC. Amino acids: CASSSRTVTNYGYTF.

The chain uses TRBV27 and TRBJ1-1, with a possible D match to TRBD1 (6 bases). CDR3 length equals 12 residues. V was trimmed by 2 bases and J by 11 bases, leaving 12 bases between them. Germline V lookup: CDR1 MNHEY, CDR2 SMNVEV (reference sequence). CDR3 protein: CASSLARGKAFF. The DNA for the CDR3 is TGTGCCAGCAGTTTAGCGAGGGGGAAGGCTTTCTTT.

This chain joins TRBV5-5 and TRBJ2-7, with TRBD1 identical over 8 bases. This CDR3 has 14 amino acids. The V and J ends lost 0 bases and 9 bases, in that order; junction bases with no gene match: 8. The germline V gene encodes CDR1 SGHKS and CDR2 YYEKEE (reference sequence). CDR3 loop: CASSLDQGAHGQYF. CDR3 DNA sequence: TGTGCCAGCAGCTTGGACCAGGGGGCGCACGGGCAGTACTTC.

The chain couples TRBV10-1 to TRBJ1-1; D is undetermined. This CDR3 is built from 12 residues. CDR1 is WNHNN, CDR2 SYGVQD, per germline (reference sequence). The V gene lost 6 bases and the J gene lost 1 base, with 6 bases spanning the gap. The CDR3 is CASRQGNTEAFF. For the CDR3, the DNA is TGCGCCAGCAGGCAAGGGAACACTGAAGCTTTCTTT.

The CDR3: CASSSRTGGHEQYF. CDR3 DNA sequence: TGTGCCAGCAGTTCCAGGACAGGGGGGCACGAGCAGTACTTC. The V and J genes are TRBV27 and TRBJ2-7, with 10 bases aligning to TRBD1. This CDR3 has 14 residues. Germline V lookup: CDR1 MNHEY, CDR2 SMNVEV (reference sequence). Trimming removed 4 bases from V and 5 bases from J; junction bases left unmatched: 5.